These T cell receptor beta chains were read from a single sample in a study of T cells after posttransplantation cyclophosphamide. The repertoire was sequenced with immunoSEQ multiplex PCR; TCRdb's copy has only in-frame clones and lacks some. The specimen has some 39,000 clones, none found just once. The sequencing sample was made of PBMCs. The receptors derive from a girl aged 10 to 17 in good health, CMV-negative, and a related stem cell transplant donor. The CDR3 runs from the conserved cysteine through the conserved F or W. A D gene is named only where the DNA matches it firmly. The listing skips clone size in some rows; elsewhere it reads once, few, many or a size class.

j_call,v_call,clone_size,d_call,cdr3_length,cdr3_nt,cdr3_aa
TRBJ1-1,TRBV11-2,many,.,14,TGTGCCAGCAGCTTACAGGGCTCGGACACTGAAGCTTTCTTT,CASSLQGSDTEAFF
TRBJ2-1,TRBV4-1,many,TRBD2,21,TGCGCCAGCAGCCAAGAACCTTCTAGCGGGAGGCCGGCGGGCTCCTACAATGAGCAGTTCTTC,CASSQEPSSGRPAGSYNEQFF
TRBJ1-5,TRBV5-1,many,TRBD1,15,TGCGCCAGCAGCTTGGCCGGGACAGACAATCAGCCCCAGCATTTT,CASSLAGTDNQPQHF
TRBJ1-1,TRBV10-3,many,TRBD1,17,TGTGCCATCAGTGAGTCAGAAGGACAGGGGGTGAACACTGAAGCTTTCTTT,CAISESEGQGVNTEAFF
TRBJ1-1,TRBV7-8,many,.,14,TGTGCCAGCAGCCTTAGGGAGGTGAACACTGAAGCTTTCTTT,CASSLREVNTEAFF
TRBJ2-3,TRBV5-1,few,.,16,TGCGCCAGCAGCTCGTGGACAAAACCTAGCACAGATACGCAGTATTTT,CASSSWTKPSTDTQYF
TRBJ1-5,TRBV28,few,.,15,TGTGCCAGCAGTTTAAGGTCAGGGGTGGATCAGCCCCAGCATTTT,CASSLRSGVDQPQHF
TRBJ2-1,TRBV7-8,few,TRBD1,13,TGTGCCAGCAGCTCGAATCACAGGGGGGAGCAGTTCTTC,CASSSNHRGEQFF
TRBJ1-3,TRBV23-1,few,.,17,TGCGCCAGCAGTCCCTGTATCCACTCGACACGCAGAAACACCATATATTTT,CASSPCIHSTRRNTIYF
TRBJ2-1,TRBV5-1,many,TRBD2,15,TGCGCCAGCAGCCCACCTCGGGCGGGGGACAATGAGCAGTTCTTC,CASSPPRAGDNEQFF
TRBJ2-7,TRBV19,many,.,14,TGTGCCAGTAGTATTCGTGGAGTCTCCTACGAGCAGTACTTC,CASSIRGVSYEQYF
TRBJ2-5,TRBV30,few,TRBD2,14,TGTGCCTGGAGTGTACCGAGCGGGGTAGAGACCCAGTACTTC,CAWSVPSGVETQYF
TRBJ2-5,TRBV7-2,.,.,12,TGTGCCAGCAGCTCCCGAAGGGGCCCCCAGTACTTC,CASSSRRGPQYF
TRBJ2-1,TRBV30,few,TRBD2,18,TGTGCCTGGAGTGTACCCTCCGCGGGGCTAGCGGTTCGGAATGAGCAGTTCTTC,CAWSVPSAGLAVRNEQFF
TRBJ1-3,TRBV28,few,TRBD1,14,TGTGCCAGCAGTTTTAGAGGGGGCGGAAACACCATATATTTT,CASSFRGGGNTIYF
TRBJ2-5,TRBV27,.,.,18,TGTGCCAGCAGGCGGGGAGGCCTACTGGCGGGGCTAAAAGAGACCCAGTACTTC,CASRRGGLLAGLKETQYF
TRBJ1-1,TRBV10-3,many,.,14,TGTGCCATCAGACCCGTACATCAGAACACTGAAGCTTTCTTT,CAIRPVHQNTEAFF
TRBJ1-1,TRBV5-5,many,.,14,TGTGCCAGCAGGGGACATATCACGAACACTGAAGCTTTCTTT,CASRGHITNTEAFF
TRBJ2-1,TRBV10-3,many,.,13,TGTGCCATGCTAACAGACATCTCGAATGAGCAGTTCTTC,CAMLTDISNEQFF
TRBJ1-2,TRBV5-6,many,.,13,TGTGCCAGCAGCCTAGCAAGGGCCGGTGCCTTCACCTTC,CASSLARAGAFTF
TRBJ1-2,TRBV5-4,many,TRBD1,16,TGTGCCAGCAGCGTCGGACAGGGGCCTTTTCCCTATGGCTACACCTTC,CASSVGQGPFPYGYTF
TRBJ1-2,TRBV7-9,many,.,13,TGTGCCAGCAGCTTAACGGGATCCTATGGCTACACCTTC,CASSLTGSYGYTF
TRBJ2-1,TRBV10-1,many,TRBD2,18,TGCGCCAGCAGTTCCGGGACTAGCGGGACCCACTCCTACAATGAGCAGTTCTTC,CASSSGTSGTHSYNEQFF
TRBJ1-5,TRBV6-5,many,TRBD1,14,TGTGCCAGCAGTATACAGGGGGCCTGGCAGCCCCAGCATTTT,CASSIQGAWQPQHF
TRBJ1-1,TRBV5-1,many,.,15,TGCGCCAGCAGCGTGCCAACAGGGACGGGCACTGAAGCTTTCTTT,CASSVPTGTGTEAFF
TRBJ2-3,TRBV2,.,TRBD2,12,TGTGCCAGCACCGGGCGGGGGGATACGCAGTATTTT,CASTGRGDTQYF
TRBJ2-2,TRBV1,few,.,15,TGCACCAGCAGCCAAGATCCTACGAACACCGGGGAGCTGTTTTTT,CTSSQDPTNTGELFF
TRBJ1-5,TRBV19,many,.,13,TGTGCCAGTTTGCAGAATAGCAATCAGCCCCAGCATTTT,CASLQNSNQPQHF
TRBJ2-3,TRBV16,many,TRBD2,15,TGTGCCAGCAGCCAGACTAGCGGGAGTACAGATACGCAGTATTTT,CASSQTSGSTDTQYF
TRBJ1-2,TRBV7-9,.,TRBD1,15,TGTGCCAGCAGCTCCCTGCGACAGGGGGCAGGAGGCTACACCTTC,CASSSLRQGAGGYTF
TRBJ2-3,TRBV7-6,many,TRBD2,16,TGTGCCAGCAGCCGGGGACTAGCGGGAGGCACAGATACGCAGTATTTT,CASSRGLAGGTDTQYF
TRBJ1-4,TRBV7-9,many,.,15,TGTGCCAGCAGCGCGAATTCGGGACTGAATGAAAAACTGTTTTTT,CASSANSGLNEKLFF
TRBJ2-3,TRBV19,many,.,17,TGTGCCAGTAGTAGTGTAGGTGGGGGGGCTAGCACAGATACGCAGTATTTT,CASSSVGGGASTDTQYF
TRBJ1-2,TRBV29-1,few,.,13,TGCAGCGTTGACCCGGTCGGGAGCTATGGCTACACCTTC,CSVDPVGSYGYTF
TRBJ1-4,TRBV5-6,many,TRBD1,15,TGTGCCAGCAGCTTGGTGGGACAGTCGAATGAAAAACTGTTTTTT,CASSLVGQSNEKLFF
TRBJ1-5,TRBV19,many,.,15,TGTGCCAGTAGTACCTGGGGGCGGGGCAATCAGCCCCAGCATTTT,CASSTWGRGNQPQHF
TRBJ1-1,TRBV5-4,many,TRBD1,16,TGTGCCAGCAGATTTCCGGGACAGGGGGTGAACACTGAAGCTTTCTTT,CASRFPGQGVNTEAFF
TRBJ1-2,TRBV18,.,.,14,TGTGCCAGCTCACCACGAACAGGCCTGAGGGGCTACACCTTC,CASSPRTGLRGYTF
TRBJ1-2,TRBV7-9,many,TRBD1,16,TGTGCCAGCAGCTCAGGATCCGGGACAGGGACCTATGGCTACACCTTC,CASSSGSGTGTYGYTF
TRBJ2-2,TRBV10-3,many,TRBD2,13,TGTGCCATCAGTGGGACTAGCGCCGGGGAGCTGTTTTTT,CAISGTSAGELFF
TRBJ2-7,TRBV9,many,.,15,TGTGCCAGCAGCGTAGAAGGCGGGGGCGTCTACGAGCAGTACTTC,CASSVEGGGVYEQYF
TRBJ2-7,TRBV6-6,many,TRBD2,16,TGTGCCAGCAGTTACGTTCCGCGGGAGGTGTCCTACGAGCAGTACTTC,CASSYVPREVSYEQYF
TRBJ1-1,TRBV27,many,.,13,TGTGCCAGCAGTTTGAGAGGTTACACTGAAGCTTTCTTT,CASSLRGYTEAFF
TRBJ1-5,TRBV7-9,.,.,16,TGTGCCAGCAGCCCTAAAGACAGTTATAGCAATCAGCCCCAGCATTTT,CASSPKDSYSNQPQHF
TRBJ2-1,TRBV7-2,.,TRBD2,12,TGTGCCAGCAGCCTAGCGGGAGGGGAGCAGTTCTTC,CASSLAGGEQFF